The rows below give T cell receptor beta chains drawn from one sample of a study of regulatory T cells in long-lasting Graves disease. Each CDR3 protein gets one entry after TCRdb re-called the multiplex PCR reads with MiXCR. In the table there are hundreds of thousands of distinct CDR3 sequences, approximately 13% of which are singletons. These data also formed part of another study, on T cells in Graves' hyperthyroidism and ophthalmopathy.

This specimen was peripheral blood mononuclear cells (PBMCs), taken at new diagnosis, from a patient treated with antithyroid drugs. The origin of the receptors is a man aged 30 to 39 with Graves disease. Both conserved end residues are part of each CDR3. A D gene is named only where the DNA matches it firmly. The size of a clone is reported for some rows only, either as once, few or many, or as a class for expanded clones.

d_call	v_call	j_call	clone_size	cdr3_aa	cdr3_nt
-	TRBV20-1	TRBJ2-5	many	CSARDGGGAQETQYF	TGCAGTGCTAGAGATGGAGGGGGGGCCCAAGAGACCCAGTACTTC
TRBD2	TRBV3-1	TRBJ2-7	few	CASSQGTLLAGVYEQYF	TGTGCCAGCAGCCAGGGGACGCTACTAGCGGGAGTCTACGAGCAGTACTTC
TRBD1	TRBV7-6	TRBJ1-3	-	CASSIRTGGDSGNTIYF	TGTGCCAGCAGCATACGGACAGGGGGGGACTCTGGAAACACCATATATTTT
-	TRBV7-8	TRBJ2-5	many	CASSSLRVQETQYF	TGTGCCAGCAGCTCACTGAGGGTCCAAGAGACCCAGTACTTC
-	TRBV9	TRBJ1-1	many	CASSVDPQPNTEAFF	TGTGCCAGCAGCGTAGATCCCCAGCCGAACACTGAAGCTTTCTTT
-	TRBV19	TRBJ1-1	many	CASSPRRTGMDTEAFF	TGTGCCAGTAGTCCCCGACGGACTGGGATGGACACTGAAGCTTTCTTT
-	TRBV20-1	TRBJ2-6	-	CSATRVGGRARSGANVLTF	TGCAGTGCTACGAGGGTTGGGGGGCGAGCAAGATCTGGGGCCAACGTCCTGACTTTC
-	TRBV6-5	TRBJ2-1	many	CASSYSTGTRQFF	TGTGCCAGCAGTTACTCGACCGGGACAAGGCAGTTCTTC
TRBD2	TRBV18	TRBJ2-3	-	CASSPGTSKGDTQYF	TGTGCCAGCTCACCAGGGACTAGCAAGGGAGATACGCAGTATTTT
TRBD2	TRBV28	TRBJ2-7	many	CASSRTRPLAEQYF	TGTGCCAGCAGCCGGACTAGACCCTTGGCCGAGCAGTACTTC
TRBD1	TRBV20-1	TRBJ2-5	many	CSAPGDRGPVETQYF	TGCAGTGCCCCGGGGGACAGGGGGCCTGTAGAGACCCAGTACTTC
-	TRBV20-1	TRBJ2-7	many	CSAGGPGEQYF	TGCAGTGCGGGGGGTCCCGGGGAGCAGTACTTC
-	TRBV11-2	TRBJ2-5	many	CASSPGVRETQYF	TGTGCCAGCAGCCCGGGAGTTCGAGAGACCCAGTACTTC
-	TRBV2	TRBJ1-1	few	CASNRAFAEAFF	TGTGCCAGCAACAGGGCTTTCGCTGAAGCTTTCTTT
-	TRBV7-8	TRBJ1-1	many	CASSSYMIRGMNTEAFF	TGTGCCAGCAGCTCCTACATGATTCGTGGAATGAACACTGAAGCTTTCTTT
-	TRBV6-1	TRBJ2-5	-	CASSPSLEVETQYF	TGTGCCAGCAGCCCTAGTCTGGAGGTGGAGACCCAGTACTTC
TRBD1	TRBV5-5	TRBJ2-1	few	CASSKGQGGYNEQFF	TGTGCCAGCAGCAAAGGACAGGGGGGGTACAATGAGCAGTTCTTC
-	TRBV19	TRBJ1-2	-	CASSIDGGGYGYTF	TGTGCCAGTAGTATAGACGGCGGGGGATATGGCTACACCTTC
TRBD1	TRBV9	TRBJ1-2	-	CASSAGTGSGYTF	TGTGCCAGCAGCGCGGGGACAGGGAGCGGCTACACCTTC
TRBD1	TRBV6-5	TRBJ2-2	many	CASSTRTGTGELFF	TGTGCCAGCAGTACTCGGACAGGGACCGGGGAGCTGTTTTTT
-	TRBV6-1	TRBJ1-3	many	CASTPGGRGNTIYF	TGTGCCAGCACTCCCGGTGGGAGAGGAAACACCATATATTTT
TRBD1	TRBV6-1	TRBJ2-5	many	CASTAGTGGVETQYF	TGTGCCAGCACTGCAGGGACAGGGGGTGTGGAGACCCAGTACTTC
TRBD1	TRBV7-9	TRBJ2-7	-	CASSTRTGGFLNSEQYF	TGTGCCAGCAGCACCAGGACAGGGGGCTTCTTAAACTCCGAGCAGTACTTC
-	TRBV19	TRBJ1-2	-	CASSISGGPGYGYTF	TGTGCCAGTAGTATTTCGGGCGGGCCCGGCTATGGCTACACCTTC
-	TRBV10-3	TRBJ1-3	-	CAISEGLFIAGNTIYF	TGTGCCATCAGTGAGGGCCTGTTCATCGCTGGAAACACCATATATTTT
-	TRBV20-1	TRBJ2-1	many	CSAPLAISSYNEQFF	TGCAGTGCTCCGCTAGCGATAAGCTCCTACAATGAGCAGTTCTTC
-	TRBV5-1	TRBJ2-3	many	CASSFGTGVLSTDTQYF	TGCGCCAGCAGCTTCGGAACAGGCGTCCTGAGCACAGATACGCAGTATTTT
-	TRBV30	TRBJ2-1	many	CAMSGTPNEQFF	TGTGCCATGTCCGGGACACCCAATGAGCAGTTCTTC
TRBD2	TRBV5-4	TRBJ2-2	few	CASSTGTSGRADGELFF	TGTGCCAGCAGCACCGGGACTAGCGGGAGGGCCGACGGGGAGCTGTTTTTT
TRBD2	TRBV12-5	TRBJ2-3	many	CASGPPGLAGGTDTQYF	TGTGCTAGTGGTCCCCCGGGACTAGCGGGAGGTACAGATACGCAGTATTTT
-	TRBV11-2	TRBJ2-3	many	CASSLSRTDTQYF	TGTGCCAGCAGCTTATCTCGCACAGATACGCAGTATTTT
TRBD2	TRBV20-1	TRBJ2-5	many	CSATPGGGQETQYF	TGCAGTGCTACACCGGGGGGAGGTCAAGAGACCCAGTACTTC
-	TRBV5-1	TRBJ1-4	-	CASSLFGLRDEKLFF	TGCGCCAGCAGCTTGTTTGGGCTTCGGGATGAAAAACTGTTTTTT
-	TRBV20-1	TRBJ1-1	-	CSARDLQGDTEAFF	TGCAGTGCTAGAGATTTACAGGGCGACACTGAAGCTTTCTTT
TRBD2	TRBV2	TRBJ2-1	many	CASSQLAGNEQFF	TGTGCCAGCAGTCAACTAGCGGGCAATGAGCAGTTCTTC
TRBD2	TRBV5-4	TRBJ2-3	-	CASSFWLAGVPGTDTQYF	TGTGCCAGCAGCTTTTGGCTAGCGGGAGTCCCGGGCACAGATACGCAGTATTTT
TRBD1	TRBV15	TRBJ2-7	many	CATSTGTAEQYF	TGTGCCACCAGCACCGGGACAGCCGAGCAGTACTTC
-	TRBV20-1	TRBJ2-5	many	CSAEEGWGETQYF	TGCAGTGCGGAGGAGGGCTGGGGGGAGACCCAGTACTTC
-	TRBV28	TRBJ2-3	many	CASSFLSGTDTQYF	TGTGCCAGCAGCTTCCTTAGCGGCACAGATACGCAGTATTTT
TRBD2	TRBV19	TRBJ2-7	-	CASSEGLAGGDEQYF	TGTGCCAGTAGTGAGGGACTAGCGGGAGGGGACGAGCAGTACTTC
TRBD2	TRBV24-1	TRBJ2-1	many	CATSDPTSGSSWEQFF	TGTGCCACCAGTGACCCGACTAGCGGGAGCTCTTGGGAGCAGTTCTTC
-	TRBV10-3	TRBJ1-1	many	CAIRDSRGAEAFF	TGTGCCATCAGGGATAGCCGGGGGGCTGAAGCTTTCTTT
-	TRBV4-1	TRBJ1-5	-	CASSQESFGQPQHF	TGCGCCAGCAGCCAAGAGAGTTTTGGTCAGCCCCAGCATTTT
-	TRBV25-1	TRBJ2-2	few	CASSELEQNTGELFF	TGTGCCAGCAGTGAATTGGAACAGAACACCGGGGAGCTGTTTTTT
TRBD2	TRBV30	TRBJ2-7	-	CAWSEASGRREQYF	TGTGCCTGGAGTGAAGCTAGCGGGAGGAGGGAGCAGTACTTC